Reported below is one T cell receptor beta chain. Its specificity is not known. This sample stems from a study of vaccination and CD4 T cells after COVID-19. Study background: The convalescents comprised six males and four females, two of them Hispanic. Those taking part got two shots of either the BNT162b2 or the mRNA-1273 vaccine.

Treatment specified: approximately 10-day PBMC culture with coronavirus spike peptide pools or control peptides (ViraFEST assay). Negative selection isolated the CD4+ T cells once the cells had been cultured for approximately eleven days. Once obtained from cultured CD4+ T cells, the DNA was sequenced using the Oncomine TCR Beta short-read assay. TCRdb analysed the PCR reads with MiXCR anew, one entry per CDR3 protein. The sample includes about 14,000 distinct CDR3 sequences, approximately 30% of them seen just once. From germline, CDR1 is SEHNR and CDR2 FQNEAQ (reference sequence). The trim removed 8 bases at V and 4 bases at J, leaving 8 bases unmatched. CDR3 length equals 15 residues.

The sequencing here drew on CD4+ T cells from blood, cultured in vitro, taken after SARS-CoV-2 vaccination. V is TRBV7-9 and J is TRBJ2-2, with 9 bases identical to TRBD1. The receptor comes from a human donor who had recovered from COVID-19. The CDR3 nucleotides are TGTGCCAGCTCCGGACAGGGGAAAAGCACCGGGGAGCTGTTTTTT. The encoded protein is CASSGQGKSTGELFF.